This T cell receptor (beta chain) was recovered during a study of post-analysis software for immune sequencing data. Turning to the study itself: The cohort encompassed relapsing-remitting, secondary progressive and progressive-relapsing multiple sclerosis disease courses. Study-level findings and limits: Under the F measure, samples that were prepared in one batch clustered strongly together. Controls showed lower frequencies than patients for roughly five TRBV segments, and TRBV5-6, TRBV5-1 and TRBV20-1 were among these. Controls significantly exceeded multiple sclerosis patients in normalized Chao1 diversity.

Tagging with unique molecular identifiers was a feature of the TCR beta cDNA libraries. T cells numbering about 0.95 to 10 million yielded 450,000 to 500,000 cDNA molecules. TCRdb re-derived calls from the PCR reads in MiXCR, one entry per CDR3 protein. The table lists 650,000 to 850,000 distinct CDR3 sequences, around 50% of them singletons. Concerning this clonotype: Its target is not known.

Trimming at V came to 6 bases and at J to 5 bases, leaving 3 bases not matched to a gene. The CDR3 consists of 13 residues. Germline loops: CDR1 MNHEY, CDR2 SVGAGI. Sequences were obtained from blood. This clonotype originated in a girl aged 10 to 17 with multiple sclerosis. The V call is TRBV6-5, the J call TRBJ2-3; 9 positions agree with TRBD2. The CDR3 loop is CASRTSGRDTQYF. Written as DNA, the CDR3 is TGTGCCAGCAGGACTAGCGGAAGAGATACGCAGTATTTT.